A selection of T cell receptor beta chains follows, all from one sample in a study of blood T cell repertoires in COVID-19. Clones were read by immunoSEQ multiplex PCR, and TCRdb kept only the in-frame ones, dropping some. This table holds roughly 53,000 clones, approximately 91% found once. The sequencing input was peripheral blood. The receptors were gathered from a human donor in a cohort sampled during active COVID-19. Both conserved end residues are trimmed from each CDR3.

CDR3aa: ASSRGTSEFNEQF
v_gene: TRBV18
len: 13
j_gene: TRBJ2-1

CDR3aa: ASREAGGRESPLH
v_gene: TRBV28
len: 13
j_gene: TRBJ1-6

CDR3aa: ASSDQEGASGANVLT
v_gene: TRBV2
len: 15
j_gene: TRBJ2-6

CDR3aa: ASSTDDSSGELF
v_gene: TRBV19
len: 12
j_gene: TRBJ2-2

CDR3aa: ASSSRDRGLIETEAF
v_gene: TRBV7-2
len: 15
j_gene: TRBJ1-1

CDR3aa: ASSQGPRDTEAF
v_gene: TRBV5-1
len: 12
j_gene: TRBJ1-1

CDR3aa: AWSRDNSRNTIY
v_gene: TRBV30
len: 12
j_gene: TRBJ1-3

CDR3aa: ASITPGQGRKTQY
v_gene: TRBV28
len: 13
j_gene: TRBJ2-5

CDR3aa: ASSLEAGGGNQPQH
v_gene: TRBV5-1
len: 14
j_gene: TRBJ1-5

CDR3aa: ASSTRSGQKRPQH
v_gene: TRBV6-2/TRBV6-3
len: 13
j_gene: TRBJ1-5

CDR3aa: ASSTSQGVNQPQH
v_gene: TRBV6-6
len: 13
j_gene: TRBJ1-5

CDR3aa: ASSRKTGRPH
v_gene: TRBV28
len: 10
j_gene: TRBJ1-6

CDR3aa: ASSVNNEQF
v_gene: TRBV9
len: 9
j_gene: TRBJ2-1

CDR3aa: ASSGLGGGETEAF
v_gene: TRBV6-2/TRBV6-3
len: 13
j_gene: TRBJ1-1

CDR3aa: ASSHRDANTGELF
v_gene: TRBV3-1/TRBV3-2
len: 13
j_gene: TRBJ2-2

CDR3aa: ASSQYRVTEAF
v_gene: TRBV3-1/TRBV3-2
len: 11
j_gene: TRBJ1-1

CDR3aa: ASSQERLAGDSYNEQF
v_gene: TRBV14
len: 16
j_gene: TRBJ2-1

CDR3aa: ASSLSGLNNEQF
v_gene: TRBV27
len: 12
j_gene: TRBJ2-1

CDR3aa: ASRGSVTEAF
v_gene: TRBV6-5
len: 10
j_gene: TRBJ1-1

CDR3aa: ASSYSREEQY
v_gene: TRBV6-6
len: 10
j_gene: TRBJ2-7

CDR3aa: ASSQSSWSYNEQF
v_gene: TRBV4-1
len: 13
j_gene: TRBJ2-1

CDR3aa: ASKVSETLNTEAF
v_gene: TRBV6-6
len: 13
j_gene: TRBJ1-1

CDR3aa: ASSLAGGYNNEQF
v_gene: TRBV11-3
len: 13
j_gene: TRBJ2-1

CDR3aa: ASSTQNLNTGELF
v_gene: TRBV6-5
len: 13
j_gene: TRBJ2-2

CDR3aa: ASQKARGLNTEAF
v_gene: TRBV19
len: 13
j_gene: TRBJ1-1

CDR3aa: ASSAGWVDPNYGYT
v_gene: TRBV5-6
len: 14
j_gene: TRBJ1-2

CDR3aa: ATSVEGAGETQY
v_gene: TRBV24-1
len: 12
j_gene: TRBJ2-5

CDR3aa: ASSQDRPATNEKLF
v_gene: TRBV3-1/TRBV3-2
len: 14
j_gene: TRBJ1-4

CDR3aa: ASSIGTANTGELF
v_gene: TRBV19
len: 13
j_gene: TRBJ2-2

CDR3aa: AISVSGSLDTQY
v_gene: TRBV10-3
len: 12
j_gene: TRBJ2-3

CDR3aa: ASSGTGKKGIQY
v_gene: TRBV28
len: 12
j_gene: TRBJ2-4

CDR3aa: ASSPWPRRAAMNTEAF
v_gene: TRBV5-8
len: 16
j_gene: TRBJ1-1

CDR3aa: ASSSGLVSTSTDTQY
v_gene: TRBV27
len: 15
j_gene: TRBJ2-3

CDR3aa: ASSSTGHGDQPQH
v_gene: TRBV28
len: 13
j_gene: TRBJ1-5

CDR3aa: ASSVGTGLYYGYT
v_gene: TRBV9
len: 13
j_gene: TRBJ1-2

CDR3aa: ASTRDRGFYEQY
v_gene: TRBV2
len: 12
j_gene: TRBJ2-7

CDR3aa: ASSPPAGGIYNEQF
v_gene: TRBV18
len: 14
j_gene: TRBJ2-1

CDR3aa: ATPGGRDPKSPLH
v_gene: TRBV28
len: 13
j_gene: TRBJ1-6

CDR3aa: ASRRDINSEAF
v_gene: TRBV2
len: 11
j_gene: TRBJ1-1

CDR3aa: ASSEGQGQLGYT
v_gene: TRBV2
len: 12
j_gene: TRBJ1-2

CDR3aa: ASSLGEEGYNEQF
v_gene: TRBV5-1
len: 13
j_gene: TRBJ2-1

CDR3aa: ASNAGGRAEAF
v_gene: TRBV19
len: 11
j_gene: TRBJ1-1

CDR3aa: ASRTGGYDTEAF
v_gene: TRBV27
len: 12
j_gene: TRBJ1-1

CDR3aa: ASSPLLNIKGAQETQY
v_gene: TRBV18
len: 16
j_gene: TRBJ2-5

CDR3aa: ASSQRTSGRNNEQF
v_gene: TRBV14
len: 14
j_gene: TRBJ2-1

CDR3aa: SASDRGEYNEQF
v_gene: TRBV29-1
len: 12
j_gene: TRBJ2-1

CDR3aa: ASSYQSRTDTQY
v_gene: TRBV6-5
len: 12
j_gene: TRBJ2-3

CDR3aa: ASTRRPGQVGYPEAF
v_gene: TRBV2
len: 15
j_gene: TRBJ1-1

CDR3aa: ASSLEFGTSFNEQF
v_gene: TRBV7-2
len: 14
j_gene: TRBJ2-1

CDR3aa: AWSPAKTSIGGTEAF
v_gene: TRBV30
len: 15
j_gene: TRBJ1-1

CDR3aa: ASSGTSAVDTQY
v_gene: TRBV6-6
len: 12
j_gene: TRBJ2-3

CDR3aa: ASSPGHSTDTQY
v_gene: TRBV7-3
len: 12
j_gene: TRBJ2-3

CDR3aa: ASSQGGDHTPYGYT
v_gene: TRBV19
len: 14
j_gene: TRBJ1-2

CDR3aa: ASSLGGQGFDEQF
v_gene: TRBV11-3
len: 13
j_gene: TRBJ2-1